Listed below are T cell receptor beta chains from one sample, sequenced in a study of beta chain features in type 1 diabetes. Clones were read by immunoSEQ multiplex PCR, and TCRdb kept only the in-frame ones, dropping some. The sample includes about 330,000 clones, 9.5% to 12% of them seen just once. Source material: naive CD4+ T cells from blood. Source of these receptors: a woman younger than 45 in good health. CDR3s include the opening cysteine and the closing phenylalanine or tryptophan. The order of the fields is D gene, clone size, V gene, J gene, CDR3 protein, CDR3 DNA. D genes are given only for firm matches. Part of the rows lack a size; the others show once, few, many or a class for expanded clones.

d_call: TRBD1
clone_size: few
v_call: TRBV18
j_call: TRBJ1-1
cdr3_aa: CASSTGQGNTEAFF
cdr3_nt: TGTGCCAGCTCAACGGGACAGGGGAACACTGAAGCTTTCTTT

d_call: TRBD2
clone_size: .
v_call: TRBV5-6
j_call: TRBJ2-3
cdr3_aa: CASSSVLAATDTQYF
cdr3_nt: TGTGCCAGCAGCTCAGTACTAGCGGCCACAGATACGCAGTATTTT

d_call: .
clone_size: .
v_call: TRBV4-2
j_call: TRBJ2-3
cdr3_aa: CASSQEIGKTSTDTQYF
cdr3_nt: TGTGCCAGCAGCCAAGAGATCGGAAAGACTAGCACAGATACGCAGTATTTT

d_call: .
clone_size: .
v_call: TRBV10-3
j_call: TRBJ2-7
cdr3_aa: CAISQSGSYEQYF
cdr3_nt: TGTGCCATCAGTCAATCAGGCTCCTACGAGCAGTACTTC

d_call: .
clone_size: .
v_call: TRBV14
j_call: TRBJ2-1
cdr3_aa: CASSQAAARVF
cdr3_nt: TGTGCCAGCAGCCAAGCGGCTGCCCGGGTCTTC

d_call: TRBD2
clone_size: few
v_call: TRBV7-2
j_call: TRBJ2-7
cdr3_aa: CASSLGRSSSGRRYEQYF
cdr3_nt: TGTGCCAGCAGCCTGGGACGGTCTTCTAGCGGGAGACGGTACGAGCAGTACTTC

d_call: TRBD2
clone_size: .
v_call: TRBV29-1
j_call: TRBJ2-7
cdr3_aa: CSVAGVAGGVVYEQYF
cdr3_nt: TGCAGCGTTGCAGGGGTAGCGGGAGGTGTGGTCTACGAGCAGTACTTC

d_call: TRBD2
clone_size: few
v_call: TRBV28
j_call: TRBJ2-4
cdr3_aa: CASSSITGGVSKNIQYF
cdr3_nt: TGTGCCAGCAGCAGCATCACGGGAGGGGTTTCCAAAAACATTCAGTACTTC

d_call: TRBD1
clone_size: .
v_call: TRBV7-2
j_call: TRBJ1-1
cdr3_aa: CASRPGTGNTEAFF
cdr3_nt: TGTGCCAGCAGGCCCGGGACAGGGAACACTGAAGCTTTCTTT

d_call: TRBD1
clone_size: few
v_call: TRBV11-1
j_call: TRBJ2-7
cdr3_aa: CASRVGQGPYEQYF
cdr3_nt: TGTGCCAGCAGGGTGGGACAGGGGCCCTACGAGCAGTACTTC

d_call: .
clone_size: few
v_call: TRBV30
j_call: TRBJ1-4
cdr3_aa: CAWSVGGSTNEKLFF
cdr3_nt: TGTGCCTGGAGTGTGGGGGGATCAACTAATGAAAAACTGTTTTTT

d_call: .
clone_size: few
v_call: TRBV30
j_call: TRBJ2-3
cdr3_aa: CAWAPGGGNTQYF
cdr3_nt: TGTGCCTGGGCCCCCGGCGGCGGGAATACGCAGTATTTT

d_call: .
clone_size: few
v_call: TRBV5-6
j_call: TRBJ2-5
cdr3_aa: CASSLAGPETQYF
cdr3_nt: TGTGCCAGCAGCTTGGCAGGGCCGGAGACCCAGTACTTC

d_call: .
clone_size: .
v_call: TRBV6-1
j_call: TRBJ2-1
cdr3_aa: CASSEPTPGHYNEQFF
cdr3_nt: TGTGCCAGCAGTGAACCCACTCCCGGACATTACAATGAGCAGTTCTTC

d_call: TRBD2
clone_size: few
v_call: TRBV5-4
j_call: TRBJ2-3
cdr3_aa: CASSSDFTSGSPRAYF
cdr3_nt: TGTGCCAGCAGCTCCGACTTCACTAGCGGGAGCCCCAGGGCCTATTTT

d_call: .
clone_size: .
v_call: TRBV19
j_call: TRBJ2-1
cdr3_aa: CASSRTNEQFF
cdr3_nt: TGTGCCAGTAGTAGGACAAATGAGCAGTTCTTC

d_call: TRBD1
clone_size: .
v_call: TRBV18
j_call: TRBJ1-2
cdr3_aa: CASSPDRNYTF
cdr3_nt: TGTGCCAGCTCACCGGACAGGAACTACACCTTC

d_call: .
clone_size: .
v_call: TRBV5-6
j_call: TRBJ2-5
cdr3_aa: CASSLVGGAPVQETQYF
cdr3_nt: TGTGCCAGCAGCTTGGTAGGGGGGGCGCCCGTCCAAGAGACCCAGTACTTC

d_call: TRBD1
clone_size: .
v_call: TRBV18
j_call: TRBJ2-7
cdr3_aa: CASSPIIQGSHEQYF
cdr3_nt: TGTGCCAGCTCACCAATTATACAGGGGTCCCACGAGCAGTACTTC

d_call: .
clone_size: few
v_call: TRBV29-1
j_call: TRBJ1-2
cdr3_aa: CSVTGWSLPGYTF
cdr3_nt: TGCAGCGTCACAGGGTGGAGTTTGCCTGGCTACACCTTC

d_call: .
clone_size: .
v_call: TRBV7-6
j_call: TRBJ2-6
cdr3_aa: CASSLSSLSGANVLTF
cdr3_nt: TGTGCCAGCAGCTTATCGTCTCTTTCTGGGGCCAACGTCCTGACTTTC

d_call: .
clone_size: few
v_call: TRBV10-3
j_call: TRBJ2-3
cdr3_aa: CAISEERSGSTDTQYF
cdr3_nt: TGTGCCATCAGTGAGGAGAGGAGCGGAAGCACAGATACGCAGTATTTT

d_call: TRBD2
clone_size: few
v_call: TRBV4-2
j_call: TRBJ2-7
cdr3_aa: CASSPEGLAGASSYEQYF
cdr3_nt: TGTGCCAGCAGCCCAGAGGGACTAGCGGGGGCTAGCTCCTACGAGCAGTACTTC

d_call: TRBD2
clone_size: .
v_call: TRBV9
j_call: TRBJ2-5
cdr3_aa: CASSAGLAGGPETQYF
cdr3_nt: TGTGCCAGCAGCGCCGGACTAGCGGGAGGACCCGAGACCCAGTACTTC

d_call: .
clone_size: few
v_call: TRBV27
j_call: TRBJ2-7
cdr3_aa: CASSVQGLREQYF
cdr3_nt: TGTGCCAGCAGTGTTCAGGGGTTACGCGAGCAGTACTTC

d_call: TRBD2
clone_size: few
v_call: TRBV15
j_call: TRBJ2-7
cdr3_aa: CATSEPGLAVYEQYF
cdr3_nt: TGTGCCACCAGCGAACCGGGACTAGCCGTATACGAGCAGTACTTC